The source of this T cell receptor beta chain is a study of regulatory T cells in long-lasting Graves disease. There are many counts of this clonotype. Time point indicated: newly diagnosed GD, antithyroid drugs for less than 3 months. PBMC RNA served as the TCR library source. CDR3-region Arm-PCR and iRepertoire HTBI primers produced the TCR beta libraries. Each CDR3 protein gets one entry after TCRdb re-called the multiplex PCR reads with MiXCR. The sample records 350,000 to 550,000 distinct CDR3 sequences, about 15% being singletons. Germline V CDR1 and CDR2: MNHEY, SVGEGT. V lost 2 bases, J lost 3 bases, and 10 bases stayed unmatched. CDR3 size: 18 residues. These data are also associated with another study on T cells in Graves' hyperthyroidism and ophthalmopathy.

The sequencing here drew on peripheral blood mononuclear cells (PBMCs), taken at new diagnosis, from a patient treated with antithyroid drugs. This chain joins TRBV6-2 or TRBV6-3 and TRBJ2-3; 11 bases are shared with TRBD2. This sequence originates from a woman aged 50 to 65 with Graves disease. The CDR3 region is CASSYRNSGTSGTDTQYF. CDR3 DNA: TGTGCCAGCAGTTACCGAAACTCCGGGACTAGCGGAACAGATACGCAGTATTTT.